These 5 T cell receptor beta chains originate from one sample sequenced in a study of T cell changes during pregnancy in multiple sclerosis. Some clones are missing from TCRdb's copy, which holds only in-frame ones; the method was immunoSEQ multiplex PCR. The sample lists about 80,000 clones, approximately 90% occurring once. Sequencing was performed on peripheral blood, taken before pregnancy. The source of these receptors is a female donor with multiple sclerosis, enrolled in a pregnancy study.

The chain employs TRBV28 and TRBJ1-1; D may be TRBD1 (6 bases). This CDR3 comprises 18 residues. Germline-derived CDR1 and CDR2 are MDHEN and SYDVKM. V gave up 7 bases and J gave up 4 bases, with 28 bases separating them. The CDR3 region has the DNA TGTGCCAGCACCCGCCACGGCAGGGGAAGGGGTGTGGGCACTGAAGCTTTCTTT. As protein: CASTRHGRGRGVGTEAFF.

The chain recombines TRBV28 with TRBJ2-5; 9 bases align to TRBD1. J lost 0 bases, V lost 3 bases, and 5 bases had no gene match. Germline lookup yields CDR1 MDHEN and CDR2 SYDVKM. This CDR3 is 16 amino acids long. CDR3 residues: CASSFTGTGYQETQYF. CDR3 nucleotides: TGTGCCAGCAGTTTCACCGGGACAGGGTACCAAGAGACCCAGTACTTC. Complete variable domain (other parts from reference TRBV28 and TRBJ2-5): DVKVTQSSRYLVKRTGEKVFLECVQDMDHENMFWYRQDPGLGLRLIYFSYDVKMKEKGDIPEGYSVSREKKERFSLILESASTNQTSMYLCASSFTGTGYQETQYFGPGTRLLVL.

The chain uses TRBV5-1 and TRBJ2-7; D not certain. CDR1 is SGHRS and CDR2 is YFSETQ in the germline V gene. V lost 3 bases and J 2 bases, leaving 9 bases between the germline ends. The CDR3 length is 13 residues. The chain's CDR3 is CASSSTQTYEQYF. The CDR3 DNA reads TGCGCCAGCAGCTCGACACAGACCTACGAGCAGTACTTC.

The CDR3: CASSPGLGVNYGYTF. In nucleotides, the CDR3 is TGTGCCAGCTCACCAGGGCTCGGGGTTAACTATGGCTACACCTTC. This sequence joins TRBV18 and TRBJ1-2; D gene ambiguous. The CDR3 is made up of 15 amino acids. The germline V gene encodes CDR1 KGHSH and CDR2 LQKENI. Trimming left V 2 bases short and J 1 base short, with 11 bases between. Combining the CDR3 with reference TRBV18 and TRBJ1-2 gives the whole variable domain NAGVMQNPRHLVRRRGQEARLRCSPMKGHSHVYWYRQLPEEGLKFMVYLQKENIIDESGMPKERFSAEFPKEGPSILRIQQVVRGDSAAYFCASSPGLGVNYGYTFGSGTRLTVV.

The chain joins TRBV19 to TRBJ1-1, with D uncertain. Germline CDR1 LNHDA, CDR2 SQIVND (reference sequence). CDR3 length: 12 residues. V lost 6 bases to trimming and J lost 0 bases, with 5 bases between them. CDR3 in DNA: TGTGCCAGTAGCCCTATGAACACTGAAGCTTTCTTT. As protein: CASSPMNTEAFF. The whole variable domain, filled in from reference TRBV19 and TRBJ1-1, reads DGGITQSPKYLFRKEGQNVTLSCEQNLNHDAMYWYRQDPGQGLRLIYYSQIVNDFQKGDIAEGYSVSREKKESFPLTVTSAQKNPTAFYLCASSPMNTEAFFGQGTRLTVV.